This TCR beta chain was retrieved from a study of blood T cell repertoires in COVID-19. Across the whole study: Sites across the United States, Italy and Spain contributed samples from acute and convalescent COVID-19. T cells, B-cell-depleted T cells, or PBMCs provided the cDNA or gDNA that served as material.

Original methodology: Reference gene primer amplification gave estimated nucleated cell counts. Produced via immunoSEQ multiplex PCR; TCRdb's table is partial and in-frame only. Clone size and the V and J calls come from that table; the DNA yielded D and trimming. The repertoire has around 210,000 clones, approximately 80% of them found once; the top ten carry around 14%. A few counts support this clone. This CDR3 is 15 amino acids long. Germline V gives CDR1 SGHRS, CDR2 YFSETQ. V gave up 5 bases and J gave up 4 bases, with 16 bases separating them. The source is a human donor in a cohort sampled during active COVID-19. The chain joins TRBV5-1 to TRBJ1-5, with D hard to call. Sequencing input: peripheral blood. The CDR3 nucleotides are TGCGCCAGCAGACCGGGTTTCCTGGCAAATCAGCCCCAGCATTTT. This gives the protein CASRPGFLANQPQHF.